Listed below are T cell receptor beta chains from one sample, sequenced in a study of OX40 agonist ivuxolimab in advanced cancers. Profiled with immunoSEQ multiplex PCR; TCRdb holds only in-frame clones, not every one. The sample yields over 55,000 clones, approximately 90% seen once. The sample was CD4+ or CD8+ T cells sorted from blood, taken in a trial of the OX40 agonist ivuxolimab. The receptors derive from an adult with an advanced solid tumor such as melanoma, head and neck, liver or kidney cancer. Each CDR3 is given with its conserved first and last residue. Each record gives: D gene, J gene, clone size, V gene, CDR3 DNA, CDR3 protein. The D gene is left open where the match is weak. Some rows have no size entry. The others give once, few or many, or a class for an expanded clone.

D gene: TRBD1; J gene: TRBJ2-7; clone size: NA; V gene: TRBV5-1; CDR3 DNA: TGCGCCAGCAACCCGGGACAGGGGGCTTACGAGCAGTACTTC; CDR3 protein: CASNPGQGAYEQYF
D gene: TRBD2; J gene: TRBJ2-7; clone size: NA; V gene: TRBV30; CDR3 DNA: TGTGCCTGGAGTTTTCTAGCGGGAGGTCAATCCGAGCAGTACTTC; CDR3 protein: CAWSFLAGGQSEQYF
D gene: NA; J gene: TRBJ2-2; clone size: NA; V gene: TRBV4-1; CDR3 DNA: TGCGCCAGCAGCCGCGTGACAGGGAACACCGGGGAGCTGTTTTTT; CDR3 protein: CASSRVTGNTGELFF
D gene: NA; J gene: TRBJ2-2; clone size: NA; V gene: TRBV27; CDR3 DNA: TGTGCCAGCAGCCCTTACGGGGCCGGCGCCGGGGAGCTGTTTTTT; CDR3 protein: CASSPYGAGAGELFF
D gene: TRBD2; J gene: TRBJ2-7; clone size: NA; V gene: TRBV6-5; CDR3 DNA: TGTGCCAGCAGTTACTCGGCGCGGGGGTTCTCCTACGAGCAGTACTTC; CDR3 protein: CASSYSARGFSYEQYF
D gene: TRBD2; J gene: TRBJ2-7; clone size: once; V gene: TRBV28; CDR3 DNA: TGTGCCAGCAGACTTAGCGGGAGGGCCTTCCACGAGCAGTACTTC; CDR3 protein: CASRLSGRAFHEQYF
D gene: NA; J gene: TRBJ2-1; clone size: NA; V gene: TRBV5-6; CDR3 DNA: TGTGCCAGCAGCTCCATCCTCGAGCAGTTCTTC; CDR3 protein: CASSSILEQFF
D gene: NA; J gene: TRBJ2-5; clone size: NA; V gene: TRBV11-2; CDR3 DNA: TGTGCCAGCAGCCTATTCAGGGAAGAGGAGACCCAGTACTTC; CDR3 protein: CASSLFREEETQYF
D gene: NA; J gene: TRBJ2-7; clone size: NA; V gene: TRBV19; CDR3 DNA: TGTGCCAGTAGTGTAACCCCTACAGGGTCCGGCGAGCAGTACTTC; CDR3 protein: CASSVTPTGSGEQYF
D gene: NA; J gene: TRBJ2-2; clone size: NA; V gene: TRBV4-1; CDR3 DNA: TGCGCCAGCAGCCAAGGACAGGCTGAGGGGGTCACCGGGGAGCTGTTTTTT; CDR3 protein: CASSQGQAEGVTGELFF
D gene: TRBD1; J gene: TRBJ1-1; clone size: NA; V gene: TRBV4-3; CDR3 DNA: TGCGCCAGCAGCCAAGATTCCACTACACAGGGGAGGAACACTGAAGCTTTCTTT; CDR3 protein: CASSQDSTTQGRNTEAFF
D gene: NA; J gene: TRBJ2-3; clone size: NA; V gene: TRBV7-3; CDR3 DNA: TGTGCCAGCAGCTTAAAGGCAGGGGCAACAGATACGCAGTATTTT; CDR3 protein: CASSLKAGATDTQYF
D gene: NA; J gene: TRBJ1-5; clone size: few; V gene: TRBV19; CDR3 DNA: TGTGCCAGTAGTGACGGGGGGCTCGATCAGCCCCAGCATTTT; CDR3 protein: CASSDGGLDQPQHF
D gene: TRBD2; J gene: TRBJ2-3; clone size: NA; V gene: TRBV19; CDR3 DNA: TGTGCCAGTAGTATTTCTAGCGGGTTTGCAGATACGCAGTATTTT; CDR3 protein: CASSISSGFADTQYF
D gene: NA; J gene: TRBJ2-7; clone size: NA; V gene: TRBV29-1; CDR3 DNA: TGCAGCGTTGATCTCCCAGGACGAGCGCTGGACGAGCAGTACTTC; CDR3 protein: CSVDLPGRALDEQYF
D gene: TRBD1; J gene: TRBJ2-1; clone size: NA; V gene: TRBV12-5; CDR3 DNA: TGTGCTAGTGGGTTGTTTGGGACAGGTTACAATGAGCAGTTCTTC; CDR3 protein: CASGLFGTGYNEQFF
D gene: TRBD1; J gene: TRBJ2-7; clone size: NA; V gene: TRBV19; CDR3 DNA: TGTGCCAGTAGTACCACAACAGGGGGTTACTACGAGCAGTACTTC; CDR3 protein: CASSTTTGGYYEQYF
D gene: TRBD1; J gene: TRBJ2-3; clone size: NA; V gene: TRBV5-1; CDR3 DNA: TGCGCCAGCAGACTTGGACAGGGCCGCACAGATACGCAGTATTTT; CDR3 protein: CASRLGQGRTDTQYF
D gene: NA; J gene: TRBJ2-3; clone size: once; V gene: TRBV4-1; CDR3 DNA: TGCGCCAGCAGCGGGACTGGAGATACGCAGTATTTT; CDR3 protein: CASSGTGDTQYF
D gene: NA; J gene: TRBJ1-1; clone size: once; V gene: TRBV27; CDR3 DNA: TGTGCCAGCAGCCCGCTGACAGGCACTGAAGCTTTCTTT; CDR3 protein: CASSPLTGTEAFF
D gene: NA; J gene: TRBJ2-1; clone size: NA; V gene: TRBV6-1; CDR3 DNA: TGTGCCAGCAGGGAGGGGGACCCCGTTTTAGATGAGCAGTTCTTC; CDR3 protein: CASREGDPVLDEQFF
D gene: TRBD2; J gene: TRBJ2-7; clone size: NA; V gene: TRBV5-4; CDR3 DNA: TGTGCCAGCAGCCTGGGACTAGCGGGAGGGTACGAGCAGTACTTC; CDR3 protein: CASSLGLAGGYEQYF
D gene: NA; J gene: TRBJ1-2; clone size: NA; V gene: TRBV29-1; CDR3 DNA: TGCAGCGTTCCCGGGACCGACTCCACCTTC; CDR3 protein: CSVPGTDSTF
D gene: NA; J gene: TRBJ2-2; clone size: NA; V gene: TRBV7-6; CDR3 DNA: TGTGCCAGCAGCGTTCGAGGGGAGCTGTTTTTT; CDR3 protein: CASSVRGELFF
D gene: NA; J gene: TRBJ2-1; clone size: NA; V gene: TRBV2; CDR3 DNA: TGTGCCAGCAGTGATAGAGACAATGAGCAGTTCTTC; CDR3 protein: CASSDRDNEQFF
D gene: NA; J gene: TRBJ2-5; clone size: NA; V gene: TRBV15; CDR3 DNA: TGTGCCACCAGCAGCACCCCCAGGGGCATCGAGACCCAGTACTTC; CDR3 protein: CATSSTPRGIETQYF
D gene: TRBD2; J gene: TRBJ2-7; clone size: few; V gene: TRBV29-1; CDR3 DNA: TGCAGCGTTCCTGGCACGGCTAGCGGGACTTACGAGCAGTACTTC; CDR3 protein: CSVPGTASGTYEQYF
D gene: NA; J gene: TRBJ2-3; clone size: NA; V gene: TRBV5-5; CDR3 DNA: TGTGCCAGCAGCTTGTGGGGAGTATATACGCAGTATTTT; CDR3 protein: CASSLWGVYTQYF
D gene: NA; J gene: TRBJ2-7; clone size: once; V gene: TRBV29-1; CDR3 DNA: TGCAGCGTTTCAGGCACGGGAGCTACCTACGAGCAGTACTTC; CDR3 protein: CSVSGTGATYEQYF
D gene: NA; J gene: TRBJ2-7; clone size: NA; V gene: TRBV4-1; CDR3 DNA: TGCGCCAGCAGCCACGGAACCGGAGGTACCGACGAGCAGTACTTC; CDR3 protein: CASSHGTGGTDEQYF
D gene: TRBD2; J gene: TRBJ2-2; clone size: NA; V gene: TRBV28; CDR3 DNA: TGTGCCAGCAGTTTCAGGCTAGCGGGACGCACCGGGGAGCTGTTTTTT; CDR3 protein: CASSFRLAGRTGELFF
D gene: TRBD2; J gene: TRBJ2-5; clone size: NA; V gene: TRBV5-1; CDR3 DNA: TGCGCCAGCAGTCCCGGGACTAGCGGGAGGGCAGGCGAGACCCAGTACTTC; CDR3 protein: CASSPGTSGRAGETQYF
D gene: NA; J gene: TRBJ2-3; clone size: NA; V gene: TRBV4-1; CDR3 DNA: TGCGCCAGCAGCCAGACCGGGGGCGGGCCAGATACGCAGTATTTT; CDR3 protein: CASSQTGGGPDTQYF
D gene: TRBD2; J gene: TRBJ2-3; clone size: NA; V gene: TRBV27; CDR3 DNA: TGTGCCAGCAGTTTCGAGGGAGGGCTTACAGATACGCAGTATTTT; CDR3 protein: CASSFEGGLTDTQYF